The source of this TCR beta chain is a study of vaccination and CD4 T cells after COVID-19 (dated by TCRdb to the early 2020s). In terms of the full investigation: Convalescent patients had a positive SARS-CoV-2 result on nasal swab PCR, and of these patients, several had mild disease and one had severe disease. Post-COVID blood samples were collected from convalescent patients a median of roughly 100 days after diagnosis, with a range of about 30 to 170 days. Post-vaccine blood samples were obtained a median of around 74 days after the second vaccine dose, with a range of roughly 14 to 241 days. Culture stimuli were overlapping spike peptide pools from SARS-CoV-2 and from the common cold coronaviruses HCoV-NL63, HCoV-OC43 and HCoV-229E. Control cultures used a CEFX viral epitope pool as positive control, an HIV-1 Nef peptide pool as negative control, or no peptide. Each participant got two doses of either the Pfizer-BioNTech BNT162b2 vaccine (n=8) or the Moderna mRNA-1273 vaccine (n=2). The convalescent cohort included six males and four females, with two Hispanic individuals, seven Caucasians, two Asians and one multiracial person. The spike-specific CD4+ TCR repertoire was compared before and after mRNA vaccination in fewer than eleven COVID-19 convalescent patients and a few infection-naive healthy vaccine recipients. Beyond this particular receptor, the publication reports: In convalescent patients, a median roughly 85% of post-vaccine SARS-CoV-2-reactive clones were detected only after vaccination, and vaccine-specific priming was suggested by this finding. Although the median number of SARS-CoV-2-reactive clonotypes went up from roughly 19 after infection to 30 to 45 after vaccination, the increase was not significant. Relatively few convalescent patients were included in the study, and early timepoints after natural infection were not analyzed. Nearly all vaccine-specific clones in convalescent patients (304 of 307) were mono-reactive for SARS-CoV-2 spike rather than cross-reactive with common cold coronaviruses.

The treatment or condition tag for this specimen amounts to: approximately 11-day PBMC culture with coronavirus spike peptide pools or control peptides (ViraFEST assay). The ViraFEST assay was used in the study, in which antigen-specific T cells were expanded with peptide pools and expanded clonotypes were subsequently identified by TCR sequencing. The positive SARS-CoV-2 PCR tests of the convalescent patients were dated from March to December 2020, before the Alpha, Beta and Delta variants emerged in the United States. Each well held two million PBMCs cultured with roughly 9.2 ug/ml peptide pools in IMDM containing around 5.5% human AB serum and 10 IU/ml IL-2. On days 3 and 7, half of the culture medium was replaced with fresh IL-2-containing medium. CD4+ T cells were isolated after roughly eleven days of culture through negative selection using the EasySep CD4+ T cell isolation kit. Ficoll-Paque Plus gradient centrifugation was used to isolate PBMCs from whole blood, and the isolated PBMCs were then either used fresh or cryopreserved at -140C. Triplicate wells were generally used for each culture condition.

V gives up 5 bases and J gives up 1 base, and the segment between their germline ends measures 14 bases. Reading the germline V gene (reference sequence) gives CDR1 DFQATT and CDR2 SNEGSKA. Inclusive of the bounding cysteine and phenylalanine, the CDR3 is 14 residues long. This entry keeps only the CDR3 DNA: 42 bases, framed from base 1. The protocol used for the library was PCR. At the Johns Hopkins FTIC core, DNA from the cultured CD4+ T cells underwent TCR sequencing with the Oncomine TCR Beta short-read assay. The QIAamp micro DNA kit was used to extract genomic DNA from the cultured CD4+ T cells. Oncomine TCR Beta libraries made from cultured CD4+ T cells were pooled using unique dual indexes and sequenced on an Illumina iSeq 100. On the authors' methods: Non-productive sequences were filtered out, and CDR3s that did not start with C, did not end with F or W, or were shorter than 7 amino acids were discarded. The MANAFEST web application was used to identify antigen-specific clonotypes by comparing peptide-stimulated wells against reference wells and other culture wells. To be called positive, a clone needed an FDR below 0.05, an odds ratio above 5, and a productive frequency above 0.1% in at least two of three replicate wells. Clonotypes that were significantly expanded in both SARS-CoV-2 spike wells and at least one common cold coronavirus spike condition were defined as cross-reactive. Levenshtein distances (stringdist) and unrooted phylogenetic trees (ape) in R version 3.6.1 were used to assess CDR3 homology. The public reads were reanalyzed by TCRdb: fastp trimming at Q25, MiXCR alignment, in-frame beta chains only. Identical CDR3 protein sequences are pooled into one entry, listed with their most common genes and DNA. The V and J calls and clone size are TCRdb's, not the authors'. Counted in this sample were about 13,000 distinct CDR3 sequences; 43% of them appeared once. The ten largest clones represent roughly 18% of the sample.

This clonotype was observed a handful of times. Its antigen is currently not known. Nothing much larger sits one base from this clone, and base qualities are not available. Specimen: cultured CD4+ T cells from blood. Recombination joined TRBV20-1 with TRBJ1-1; the D gene remains uncertain. This clonotype was sampled from a human donor with COVID-19. The CDR3 region reads CSASGVVSNTEAFF. The DNA reads as follows: TGCAGTGCTTCCGGGGTAGTATCGAACACTGAAGCTTTCTTT.